Sequencing of this TCR beta chain was carried out in a study of T-cell memory formation after mild COVID-19. Study-level information: Largely, the TCR clusters proved donor specific. General study findings and limits: Pre-infection memory showed some responding clones, and this suggested that cross-reactive memory joined. CM and EM subsets held most contracting CD4+ clones; EMRA held CD8+ ones.

CDR3 length: 16 residues. V lost 2 bases and J 6 bases, leaving 19 bases between the germline ends. Germline assignment: CDR1 MNHEY and CDR2 SVGEGT. TCR alpha and TCR beta cDNA libraries with sample barcodes and UMIs came from 5'RACE using constant-segment primers. TCRdb re-analysed the 5' RACE reads in MiXCR, keeping a single row per CDR3 protein. Of 70,000 to 100,000 distinct CDR3 sequences in the sample, around 16% were seen once. Only a few counts were recorded for this clonotype. What it binds is unknown. The sample taken for sequencing was PBMCs or a T cell subset sorted from them (not recorded which). The rearrangement joins TRBV6-2 or TRBV6-3 to TRBJ1-2; a possible D gene is TRBD1 (5 bases). This TCR was recovered from a man in his late teens or twenties who had mild COVID-19 (a few samples of this study predate the infection). Cell type and time point are not known. The CDR3 is CASSYPMGVWGHGYTF. In DNA form, the CDR3 reads TGTGCCAGCAGTTACCCGATGGGCGTTTGGGGCCATGGCTACACCTTC.